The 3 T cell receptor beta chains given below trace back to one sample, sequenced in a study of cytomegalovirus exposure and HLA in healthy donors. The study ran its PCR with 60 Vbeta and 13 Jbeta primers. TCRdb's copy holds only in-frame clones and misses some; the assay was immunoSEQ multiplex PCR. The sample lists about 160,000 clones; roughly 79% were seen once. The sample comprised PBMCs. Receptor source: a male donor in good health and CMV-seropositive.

The CDR3 reads CSASGSYEQYF. The CDR3 DNA sequence: TGCAGTGCTAGCGGTTCCTACGAGCAGTACTTC. The genes are TRBV20-1 and TRBJ2-7; unclear D gene. The V gene lost 3 bases and the J gene lost 1 base, with 4 bases spanning the gap. The CDR3 spans 11 residues. From germline, CDR1 is DFQATT and CDR2 SNEGSKA (reference sequence).

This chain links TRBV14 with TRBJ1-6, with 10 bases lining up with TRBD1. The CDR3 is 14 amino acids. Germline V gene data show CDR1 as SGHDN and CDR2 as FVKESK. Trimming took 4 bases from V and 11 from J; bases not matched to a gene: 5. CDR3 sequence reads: CASSPGQGFTPLHF. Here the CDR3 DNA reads TGTGCCAGCAGCCCGGGACAGGGGTTTACACCCCTCCACTTT.

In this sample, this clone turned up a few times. CDR3 amino acids: CASSRDGYEQYF. CDR3 nucleotide sequence: TGTGCCAGCAGCAGAGACGGGTACGAGCAGTACTTC. The J gene is TRBJ2-7, the V gene TRBV7-3; D uncertain. The CDR3 length is 12 residues. Germline lookup yields CDR1 SGHTA and CDR2 FQGTGA. The V end was cut by 5 bases, the J end by 4 bases, with 9 bases between.